This TCR beta chain was profiled in a study of blood T cell repertoires in COVID-19 (TCRdb year 2020). Regarding the study in general: Collaborator samples came from the United States, Italy and Spain and covered acute and convalescent phases of COVID-19. The prospective study material was composed of cDNA or gDNA derived from T cells, B-cell-depleted T cells, or PBMCs. Deeply sampled blood TCRbeta repertoires from subjects exposed to, actively infected with, or recovered from COVID-19 were included in the dataset. A freely available public database, intended as a resource for researchers studying the immune response to SARS-CoV-2, is where the repertoires were released. Samples were obtained from the ongoing ImmuneRACE study (first 160 participants) and from 1,254 subjects provided by 6 global collaborators. The sample metadata nearly always contained a de-identified subject ID, COVID-19 status, age in years and sex. Where available, HLA class I and class II types were taken from metadata supplied by the sample provider and were not determined by assay-based typing.

Note on this clone: Its binding antigen is unknown. Within one base of it there is no much larger clone, and no base qualities were kept.

CDR1 SNHLY and CDR2 FYNNEI are derived from the germline V gene. V ends up 6 bases short and J 3 bases short, with an unmatched junction base count of 4. Including the terminal cysteine and phenylalanine, the CDR3 comprises 14 residues. CDR3 DNA is the only sequence kept; it has 42 bases, read in frame from the first base. The investigation overall reported the following: How much clinical and demographic metadata was included differed by source and by participant, and the metadata was provided uncurated.

In Seattle, one collaborating source enrolled patients while the infection was active and tracked those patients longitudinally over the course of disease. Whole blood was collected in K2EDTA tubes by collaborating institutions according to the institutions' own protocols. For TCRbeta analysis, collaborator samples were shipped as frozen whole blood, as isolated PBMCs, or as DNA extracted from either sample type. TCRbeta CDR3 regions were amplified from genomic DNA using the immunoSEQ Assay, a bias-controlled multiplex PCR. The authors processed their data as follows. The number of nucleated cells in each sample was estimated from the amplification of reference gene primers within the assay. To quantify the absolute abundance of each unique TCRbeta CDR3 rearrangement, sequence reads were collapsed and filtered. For each sample, productive Simpson clonality was calculated as the square root of Simpson's diversity index across productive rearrangements. Drawn from immuneACCESS, this table holds only the in-frame rearrangements with V and J called that TCRdb kept. Clones are partly lost; checked studies trace under half to an unresolved V gene and leave the rest unexplained. That table is the source of V, J and clone size, and D and trimming were worked out from the DNA. The sample records hundreds of thousands of clones, roughly 90% of which are singletons. The ten largest clones add up to about 2% of the sample.

The sample taken for sequencing was peripheral blood. The V gene is TRBV2 and the J gene is TRBJ1-1; the central 10 bases match TRBD1. This sequence was found in a woman between 25 and 40 years old with COVID-19, enrolled during active disease. The CDR3 amino acid sequence is: CASRTGTGDTEAFF. In nucleotide form, the sequence is TGTGCCAGCAGGACAGGGACAGGGGACACTGAAGCTTTCTTT.